This T cell receptor beta chain was captured by sequencing in a study of CD8+CD57+ T cells in acquired aplastic anemia. Across the study: Roughly 3.1 ug was the average amount of DNA from sorted CD4+ and CD8+ cells. Healthy donors yielded 9 million to 14 million CD4+ cell reads on average. Whole-study findings and limits: In common between the patients and the controls were more than 25 CD8+ CDR3 sequences.

As for this clonotype: The antigen is unknown.

V was pared by 4 bases and J by 3 bases, with 4 bases of the junction left unmatched. The CDR3 extends over 14 amino acids. Per the germline V gene, CDR1 is SGDLS and CDR2 is YYNGEE. The template used for profiling TCR beta VDJ and CDR3 was genomic DNA. TCRdb fed the reads into MiXCR, producing one record per CDR3 protein. The sample holds 90,000 to 130,000 distinct CDR3 sequences, roughly 51% seen once. What was sequenced was sorted CD4+, CD8+, or CD8+CD57+ T cells (not recorded which) from PBMCs. The chain links TRBV9 to TRBJ2-5, with TRBD2 identical over 9 bases. This clonotype was obtained from a human donor in good health, serving as a control. The CDR3 sequence: CASSPGTSKETQYF. The CDR3 nucleotides read TGTGCCAGCAGCCCCGGGACTAGCAAAGAGACCCAGTACTTC. The whole variable domain, remainder taken from reference TRBV9 and TRBJ2-5, is DSGVTQTPKHLITATGQRVTLRCSPRSGDLSVYWYQQSLDQGLQFLIQYYNGEERAKGNILERFSAQQFPDLHSELNLSSLELGDSALYFCASSPGTSKETQYFGPGTRLLVL.